The 23 T cell receptor beta chains below were found in one sample sequenced in a study of blood T cells in healthy people across ages (dated by TCRdb to the mid-2010s). Receptor amplification or capture employed 5' RACE. TCRdb records Illumina HiSeq 2500 as the sequencer. A second PCR of roughly 7 to 11 cycles was performed with a sample-barcoded 5' primer and a J-beta primer mix. TCRdb ran its own pipeline on the public reads, namely fastp trimming at Q25 and MiXCR clone calling, and kept in-frame beta chains. Rows with a matching CDR3 protein are joined into one entry that keeps the most common DNA and genes. The sample has hundreds of thousands of distinct CDR3 sequences on record, approximately 30% of them singletons. The ten largest make up around 16% of the sample. Specimen: blood. The receptor source for this set is a woman older than 75 in good health.

This clonotype was observed at least ten times. The CDR3 DNA follows: TGTGCCATCAGTGACCCCCGGGTGAACGGTATCCAAGAGACCCAGTACTTC. Protein sequence: CAISDPRVNGIQETQYF. This chain connects TRBV10-3 to TRBJ2-5; D is uncertain. This CDR3 spans 17 amino acids. V was clipped by 3 bases and J by 1 base, with 18 bases between them. Germline loops: CDR1 ENHRY, CDR2 SYGVKD.

This clonotype was observed a handful of times. This chain connects TRBV3-1 to TRBJ1-1; D gene uncertain. V lost 0 bases and J lost 1, with 6 bases in between. This CDR3 region has 14 residues. CDR1 is LGHDT, CDR2 YNNKEL, per germline (reference sequence). The CDR3 nucleotides read TGTGCCAGCAGCCAAGACAATGCGAACACTGAAGCTTTCTTT. It yields the protein CASSQDNANTEAFF.

In this sample, this clonotype turned up many times. V and J are TRBV7-9 and TRBJ1-6; D is perhaps TRBD1 (5 bases). Trimming took off 5 bases at V and 9 bases at J, with 20 bases between the two ends. This CDR3 spans 16 amino acids. Germline CDR1 and CDR2: SEHNR and FQNEAQ (reference sequence). CDR3 residues: CASSTTGTGVGSPLHF. CDR3 nucleotides: TGTGCCAGCAGCACGACCGGGACTGGAGTGGGTTCACCCCTCCACTTT. The full variable domain, in which reference TRBV7-9 and TRBJ1-6 provide the parts outside the CDR3, is DTGVSQNPRHKITKRGQNVTFRCDPISEHNRLYWYRQTLGQGPEFLTYFQNEAQLEKSRLLSDRFSAERPKGSFSTLEIQRTEQGDSAMYLCASSTTGTGVGSPLHFGNGTRLTVT.

The chain uses TRBV6-6 and TRBJ1-5; TRBD1 agrees at 10 bases. The CDR3 totals 14 residues. The J segment lost 6 bases and the V segment lost 6 bases, leaving 5 bases of the junction unmatched. Germline-derived CDR1 and CDR2 are MNHNY and SVGAGI (reference sequence). The CDR3 spells CASRPDRGLQPQHF. DNA of the CDR3: TGTGCCAGCAGACCCGACAGGGGGCTTCAGCCCCAGCATTTT.

The CDR3 loop reads CASSLRRGRAYEQYF. In nucleotides, the CDR3 is TGTGCCAGCAGCTTAAGGCGGGGGAGGGCCTACGAGCAGTACTTC. The rearrangement links TRBV7-2 to TRBJ2-7; 7 nucleotides align to TRBD2. There are 15 residues in the CDR3. Trimming removed 2 bases from V and 2 bases from J; junction bases left unmatched: 6. CDR1 and CDR2 (germline): SGHTA, FQGNSA.

This clonotype was counted between two and nine times. The chain has TRBV27 and TRBJ1-6, with D uncertain. CDR1 and CDR2 from the germline V gene are MNHEY and SMNVEV (reference sequence). V shed 6 bases and J shed 10 bases, with 10 bases lying between them. The CDR3 contains 12 residues. The CDR3 sequence is CASSSLASPLHF. The CDR3 DNA follows: TGTGCCAGCAGCTCCCTCGCATCACCCCTCCACTTT.

Note on this clonotype: This may be a read error, as it is one base from a much larger clone. The V and J genes are TRBV5-1 and TRBJ1-6; D may be TRBD1 (6 bases). Germline CDR1 reads SGHRS; CDR2 reads YFSETQ. This CDR3 comprises 15 residues. Trimming left V 0 bases short and J 7 bases short, with 11 bases between. As DNA, the CDR3 is TGCGCCAGCAGCTTGGGGCGGGGGCCCAATTCACCCCTCCACTTT. Its protein is CASSLGRGPNSPLHF.

The V gene is TRBV2, the J gene TRBJ1-1; D might be TRBD1 (5 bases). Deletions cut 1 base from V and 1 base from J, with 10 bases between. CDR3 size: 15 residues. Germline-derived CDR1 and CDR2 are SNHLY and FYNNEI. The CDR3 DNA reads TGTGCCAGCAGTGAAGGGGGCAGATGGAACACTGAAGCTTTCTTT. Translation gives CASSEGGRWNTEAFF.

The sample holds many counts of this clonotype. The gene calls are TRBV5-1 and TRBJ2-7; 7 bases map to TRBD1. V lost 0 bases, J lost 7 bases, and 7 bases stayed unmatched. The CDR3 contains 14 residues. Germline V gene data show CDR1 as SGHRS and CDR2 as YFSETQ. For the CDR3, the DNA is TGCGCCAGCAGCTTGGCCGACAGGGTAGGGGAGCAGTACTTC. This sequence encodes CASSLADRVGEQYF. The full variable domain, completed using reference TRBV5-1 and TRBJ2-7, is KAGVTQTPRYLIKTRGQQVTLSCSPISGHRSVSWYQQTPGQGLQFLFEYFSETQRNKGNFPGRFSGRQFSNSRSEMNVSTLELGDSALYLCASSLADRVGEQYFGPGTRLTVT.

This clonotype was seen a handful of times. The chain combines TRBV20-1 with TRBJ2-2; D possibly corresponds to TRBD2 (6 bases). V lost 0 bases to trimming and J lost 6 bases, with 17 bases between them. Germline V gene lookup returns CDR1 DFQATT and CDR2 SNEGSKA (reference sequence). This CDR3 comprises 16 residues. The CDR3 nucleotides are TGCAGTGCTAGAGATTTCCGCGGCGGGGTTCCCGGGGAGCTGTTTTTT. Amino acids: CSARDFRGGVPGELFF.

The rearrangement joins TRBV18 to TRBJ2-3; D possibly corresponds to TRBD1 (5 bases). This CDR3 region has 14 residues. Trimming cost V 1 base and J 2 bases, with 7 bases left between them. Germline V gene sequence: CDR1 KGHSH, CDR2 LQKENI. The CDR3 nucleotides are TGTGCCAGCTCACCACAGGGGTACACAGATACGCAGTATTTT. It is translated as CASSPQGYTDTQYF.

The chain joins TRBV7-2 to TRBJ2-3; a possible D gene is TRBD2 (7 bases). Germline loops: CDR1 SGHTA, CDR2 FQGNSA. The V end lost 4 bases, the J end lost 2 bases, and 22 bases lay between the germline ends. The CDR3 loop spans 18 amino acids. The CDR3 sequence: CASSSSARGAQFTDTQYF. The CDR3 DNA reads TGTGCCAGCAGCTCCTCGGCCCGGGGGGCTCAATTCACAGATACGCAGTATTTT.

Of note for this clonotype: A much larger clone differs from this one at a single base, so this may be a read error. The rearrangement joins TRBV6-1 to TRBJ2-3, with D perhaps TRBD1 or TRBD2 (5 bases each). From germline, CDR1 is MNHNS and CDR2 SASEGT. The CDR3 length is 13 residues. CDR3 nucleotide sequence: TGTGCCAGCAGTGGCCTCCTGATGGGGACGCACTATTTT. As protein: CASSGLLMGTHYF.

This clonotype was seen at least ten times. V is TRBV9 and J is TRBJ2-5; D remains unclear. The CDR3 has 13 residues. Germline CDR1 and CDR2: SGDLS and YYNGEE. V lost 4 bases to trimming and J lost 5 bases, with 12 bases between them. CDR3 residues: CASSPSVWETQYF. In DNA form, the CDR3 reads TGTGCCAGCAGCCCCTCGGTTTGGGAGACCCAGTACTTC.

This clonotype came up many times. The V gene is TRBV15, the J gene TRBJ2-4; weak D call: TRBD1 (5 bases). Germline V gene data show CDR1 as LNHNV and CDR2 as YYDKDF (reference sequence). V was shortened by 2 bases and J by 3 bases, with 20 bases between the two germline ends. The length of the CDR3 is 18 residues. CDR3 loop: CATSRNLKLGPNKNIQYF. Here the CDR3 DNA reads TGTGCCACCAGCAGAAACCTCAAATTGGGGCCGAACAAAAACATTCAGTACTTC.

Worth noting for this clonotype: Compared with germline, one end of the junction differs, possibly owing to a read error. The CDR3, as DNA: TGTGCCAGCAGTTTAGGAGGGGTTTTCGCAGATATGCAGTATTTT. The encoded protein is CASSLGGVFADMQYF. The chain carries TRBV12-3 or TRBV12-4 and TRBJ2-3, with D perhaps matching TRBD1 or TRBD2 (5 bases each). This CDR3 has 15 residues.

This rearrangement joins TRBV7-9 to TRBJ2-3; D possibly corresponds to TRBD2 (5 bases). Trimming took off 1 base at V and 6 bases at J, with 14 bases between the two ends. Germline-derived CDR1 and CDR2 are SEHNR and FQNEAQ (reference sequence). The CDR3 is 15 residues long. The CDR3 sequence is CASSLEGEALDTQYF. The CDR3 DNA reads TGTGCCAGCAGCTTAGAGGGAGAGGCCCTGGATACGCAGTATTTT.

This clonotype was observed at least ten times. V and J are TRBV13 and TRBJ1-6; D ambiguous. CDR3 length: 16 amino acids. V dropped 0 bases and J dropped 7 bases, with 13 bases sitting between them. CDR1 and CDR2 (germline): PRHDT, FYEKMQ (reference sequence). The DNA for the CDR3 is TGTGCCAGCAGCTTAGGCTATCCGGACGGGAATTCACCCCTCCACTTT. Encoded protein: CASSLGYPDGNSPLHF.

This chain joins TRBV5-5 and TRBJ1-2, with D possibly TRBD1 on 6 matching bases. CDR1 is SGHKS, CDR2 YYEKEE, per germline (reference sequence). This CDR3 contains 14 residues. Trimming pared 0 bases from V and 5 bases from J, leaving 11 bases between. The CDR3 nucleotides are TGTGCCAGCAGCTTGGACAGGGCTCCTTATGGCTACACCTTC. Its translation: CASSLDRAPYGYTF.

In this sample, this clonotype turned up a few times. This sequence may be a read error, since a much larger clone differs from it by one base. The V gene is TRBV4-2, the J gene TRBJ2-7; D assignment may be TRBD1 or TRBD2 (5 bases each). CDR3 length: 16 amino acids. Germline CDR1 reads LGHNA; CDR2 reads YNFKEQ. Trimming removed 1 base at V and 7 bases at J, with 20 bases between. In DNA form, the CDR3 reads TGTGCCAGCAGCCAAGTAGCGCAGGGCCCAAACAATGAGCAGTACTTC. This gives the protein CASSQVAQGPNNEQYF.

This clonotype was picked up a small number of times. Compared with germline, one end of the junction differs, possibly owing to a read error. The chain joins TRBV20-1 to TRBJ1-2, with a tentative D call TRBD1 (5 bases). Germline V lookup: CDR1 DFQATT, CDR2 SNEGSKA (reference sequence). CDR3 length equals 14 residues. CDR3 nucleotides: TGCAGTGCTCCGGCGGGGCAGGTGATCGATGGCTACGCCTTC. Amino acid sequence: CSAPAGQVIDGYAF.

This clonotype has at least ten counts. For the CDR3, the DNA is TGTGCCAGCGGCAGCGTTGGGACTAATGAAAAACTGTTTTTT. As protein: CASGSVGTNEKLFF. J is TRBJ1-4 and V is TRBV7-9, with D unclear. Germline V gene sequence: CDR1 SEHNR, CDR2 FQNEAQ (reference sequence). The CDR3 contains 14 residues. V was trimmed by 8 bases and J by 2 bases, leaving 12 bases between them.

This chain links TRBV5-1 with TRBJ2-3; tentatively, D is TRBD1 (6 bases). V was cut by 0 bases and J by 1 base, with 15 bases left in between. The CDR3 is 17 residues long. Germline assignment: CDR1 SGHRS and CDR2 YFSETQ. As DNA, the CDR3 is TGCGCCAGCAGCTTGGAGGGTCAGGGGTGGGGCACAGATACGCAGTATTTT. Amino acids: CASSLEGQGWGTDTQYF.